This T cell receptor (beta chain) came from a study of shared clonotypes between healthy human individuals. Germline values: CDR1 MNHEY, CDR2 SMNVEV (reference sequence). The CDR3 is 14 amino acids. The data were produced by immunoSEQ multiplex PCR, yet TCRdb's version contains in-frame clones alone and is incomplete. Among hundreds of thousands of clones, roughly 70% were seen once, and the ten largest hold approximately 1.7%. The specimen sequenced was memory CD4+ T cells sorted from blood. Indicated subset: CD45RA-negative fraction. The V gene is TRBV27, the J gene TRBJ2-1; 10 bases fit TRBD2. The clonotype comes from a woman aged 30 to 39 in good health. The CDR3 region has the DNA TGTGCGACGGTACTAGCGGGAAACTACAATGAGCAGTTCTTC. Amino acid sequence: CATVLAGNYNEQFF.